This TCR beta chain comes out of a study of shared clonotypes between healthy human individuals (TCRdb year 2020). For the wider study: A few men and two women, aged 18 to 49 years, made up the cohort. To increase sequencing depth and limit assay-specific biases, TCR repertoire library preparation and sequencing were carried out by different laboratories using diverse techniques. Between about 0.9 and 9 billion PBMCs per donor were obtained by leukapheresis. For each donor, CD4 naive and CD4 memory were each run on three plates, CD8 naive on two plates, and CD8 memory on one plate. To estimate repertoire size and how much clonotypes are shared between individuals, the study performed deep sequencing of blood TCR repertoires from roughly five healthy adults.

Concerning this clone itself: Its antigen target is currently unknown. Base qualities were left out, and no much larger clone turns up one base away.

CD8 naive samples were obtained by positive selection for CCR7 among CD45RO-negative cells, yielding a CD45RA+CCR7+ population from which TemRA cells were excluded. Healthy HIV-negative adults with no recently reported acute infections or vaccinations were included as donors. Every donor was a Caucasian adult living in Nashville, Tennessee, USA. After blood collection by leukapheresis, PBMCs were isolated using Ficoll-Histopaque density gradient centrifugation and then cryopreserved in the vapor phase of liquid nitrogen. Analytical flow cytometry was used to check the purity and quantity of each magnetically sorted T cell population. Genomic DNA was isolated from every sorted fraction and measured by UV absorbance on a Nanodrop 2000c. CDR1 and CDR2 (SGHAT, FQNNGV) derive from the germline V gene. Trimmed from V: 3 bases; trimmed from J: 1 base; junction bases lacking a gene match: 8. CDR3 length: 16 amino acids, cysteine to phenylalanine. Only the CDR3 DNA stays, 48 bases, in frame from base 1.

Using the deep immunoSEQ assay, TCR CDR3 regions were amplified from genomic DNA by multiplex PCR. For each cell subset, the extracted genomic DNA was distributed evenly across all wells of several immunoSEQ 96-well plates, and each plate served as one replicate. For sorted subsets, around 200 ng genomic DNA, equal to 30,000 or so T cell genomes, was loaded into each replicate PCR. The purified libraries were quantified using a Qubit 3.0 fluorometer, sized with a Bioanalyzer 2100, and then quantified again using the KAPA Library Quantification kit. Each immunoSEQ 96-well plate was sequenced on its own single-read 150-cycle Illumina NextSeq 550 flow cell. The original pipeline was this. Because the immunoSEQ output held only junctional sequences and lacked quality scores, the filtering could not match the filtering applied to full-length reads. Sequences were annotated with PyIR, a Python wrapper for IgBLAST v1.9, and V/J genes and CDR3 were assigned using IMGT germline references. Reads were removed for weak V/J assignments (E-value above 1e-6), missing CDR3, stop codons, out-of-frame junctions, or ambiguous translated residues. V3J clonotypes were defined as sequences sharing an identical inferred V gene, J gene, and CDR3 amino acid sequence. The percentage overlap between two repertoires was calculated by dividing the number of shared unique clonotypes by the size of the smaller repertoire. Richness of each repertoire was evaluated using RTK rarefaction, the Chao1 estimator, and Recon v2.1 estimates of unobserved clonotypes. For all TCRbeta clonotypes obtained by the gDNA method from a handful of donors, generation probabilities were computed with OLGA. The table was pulled from immuneACCESS by TCRdb, which kept in-frame rearrangements only. Such tables lose some clones; where checked, under half of the loss comes from unresolved V genes, and the rest has no known cause. D and trimming were read from the DNA, whereas the V and J calls and clone size are those reported in that table. Present in this sample are around 2,000,000 clones, 85% to 95% of which were seen just once. About 1.1% of the sample lies in the top ten.

General findings and caveats noted by the study authors: Sharing across a few donors was observed for 5% to 6.5% of naive CD4, under 4% of naive CD8, 2.3% of memory CD4, and 0.4% of memory CD8 clonotypes. Because the study included a small number of donors, the genetic and exposure-history diversity represented was limited. Only blood was sampled, and tissue TCR repertoires likely differ from those in blood. Pairwise subsampling led to the expectation that sequencing depth would affect the degree of clonotype sharing among donors. Estimated clonotype richness was generally larger for naive than for memory subsets. Incomplete sequencing was indicated by rarefaction of sorted-subset datasets, despite the large sequencing depth. Compared with non-shared clonotypes, clonotypes shared by all four sorted-subset donors had higher generation probabilities.

Sequencing was done on a sample of naive CD8+ T cells sorted from blood. The cell subset or site label corresponds to: CD45RA+CCR7+. This TCR came from a man aged 18 to 29 in good health. The sequence joins TRBV11-2 to TRBJ2-5, with 7 junctional bases fitting TRBD1. The nucleotide sequence reads as follows: TGTGCCAGCAGCTTGCGACAGGGCGCACTCCAAGAGACCCAGTACTTC. It is translated as CASSLRQGALQETQYF.